A single sample is the source of the 26 T cell receptor beta chains below, sequenced in a study of control samples from healthy donors and cancer patients. Sequencing was performed with immunoSEQ multiplex PCR; in TCRdb, only in-frame clones are kept and a portion is missing. The data hold about 150,000 clones, with 94% observed a single time. Material for sequencing was blood. These receptors all come from a woman between 18 and 29 years old in good health.

The chain combines TRBV6-5 with TRBJ1-2; D is unclear. Germline lookup yields CDR1 MNHEY and CDR2 SVGAGI. The CDR3 loop spans 14 amino acids. The V end was cut by 6 bases, the J end by 0 bases, with 11 bases between. CDR3: CASSRHLSNYGYTF. The CDR3 coding sequence is TGTGCCAGCAGCCGACACCTATCTAACTATGGCTACACCTTC.

The chain carries TRBV2 and TRBJ2-1, with 9 nucleotides matching TRBD2. The V gene end was trimmed by 3 bases and the J gene end by 7 bases; junction bases not matched to a gene: 13. The germline gives CDR1 SNHLY, CDR2 FYNNEI. The CDR3 sequence is 17 residues long. CDR3 amino acids: CASSEVLGGGRGNEQFF. The CDR3 nucleotides are TGTGCCAGCAGTGAGGTGCTAGGAGGCGGGAGGGGGAATGAGCAGTTCTTC.

The chain employs TRBV29-1 and TRBJ1-6; perhaps TRBD1 as D (6 bases). CDR1 and CDR2 (germline): SQVTM, ANQGSEA. The CDR3 totals 15 residues. V shed 7 bases and J shed 0 bases, with 13 bases lying between them. CDR3 amino acids: CSARTDSSYNSPLHF. For the CDR3, the DNA is TGCAGCGCCAGGACAGACAGCTCCTATAATTCACCCCTCCACTTT.

The V gene is TRBV4-2, the J gene TRBJ1-3; 8 bases map to TRBD1. The trim removed 0 bases at V and 2 bases at J, leaving 0 bases unmatched. This CDR3 spans 15 amino acids. Germline CDR1 is LGHNA and CDR2 is YNFKEQ. This CDR3 reads CASSQEDRAGNTIYF. In nucleotides, the CDR3 is TGTGCCAGCAGCCAAGAGGACAGGGCTGGAAACACCATATATTTT.

The V and J genes are TRBV28 and TRBJ2-7; TRBD1 agrees at 7 bases. The CDR3 runs to 16 residues. V shed 5 bases and J 2 bases; nucleotides not matched to a gene: 12. Germline V gene lookup returns CDR1 MDHEN and CDR2 SYDVKM. In DNA, the CDR3 is TGTGCCAGCAGTCCCCATGCAGGGGGTCTCGCCTACGAGCAGTACTTC. This sequence encodes CASSPHAGGLAYEQYF.

J is TRBJ1-3 and V is TRBV2; 7 bases match TRBD1. V dropped 5 bases and J dropped 0; count of bases not matched to a gene: 7. CDR1 and CDR2 (germline): SNHLY, FYNNEI. This CDR3 comprises 16 residues. The CDR3 DNA is TGTGCCAGCAGTCCCCGGACAGGAGCCTCTGGAAACACCATATATTTT. Translated, it gives CASSPRTGASGNTIYF.

This chain joins TRBV6-4 and TRBJ2-2; a possible D gene is TRBD1 (5 bases). Trimming cost V 6 bases and J 6 bases, with 14 bases left between them. This CDR3 is built from 14 residues. Germline V gene data show CDR1 as MRHNA and CDR2 as SNTAGT. CDR3 coding DNA: TGTGCCAGCAGCAAAGACAGCAGCGCCGGGGAGCTGTTTTTT. It encodes CASSKDSSAGELFF.

The V call is TRBV27, the J call TRBJ2-5; D unresolved. The germline V and J ends were trimmed by 2 bases and 5 bases, with 3 bases remaining between them. The CDR3 is 11 amino acids. Per germline, CDR1 MNHEY and CDR2 SMNVEV (reference sequence). This chain's CDR3 is CASSLRETQYF. In DNA form, the CDR3 reads TGTGCCAGCAGTTTAAGGGAGACCCAGTACTTC.

This chain joins TRBV6-1 and TRBJ1-5; TRBD1 matches at 7 bases. Germline CDR1 is MNHNS and CDR2 is SASEGT. V shed 3 bases and J 7 bases; nucleotides not matched to a gene: 12. The CDR3 is made up of 16 amino acids. CDR3 nucleotides: TGTGCCAGCAGTGAGGTCAGGGGGGCGCCTGGACAGCCCCAGCATTTT. This translates into CASSEVRGAPGQPQHF.

The chain couples TRBV6-5 to TRBJ1-6; no clear D. The CDR3 has 14 amino acids. The ends were cut back, 6 bases at V and 8 bases at J, with 14 bases in the middle. Germline V gives CDR1 MNHEY, CDR2 SVGAGI. The CDR3 coding sequence is TGTGCCAGCAGCCGGGCGTCCTACGATTCACCCCTCCACTTT. The encoded protein is CASSRASYDSPLHF.

V is TRBV29-1 and J is TRBJ1-2; D is undetermined. This CDR3 spans 13 amino acids. Germline-derived CDR1 and CDR2 are SQVTM and ANQGSEA. V lost 4 bases and J 8 bases, leaving 17 bases between the germline ends. The CDR3 reads CSVVLTSIWGYTF. CDR3 in DNA: TGCAGCGTTGTACTAACCAGCATCTGGGGCTACACCTTC.

This chain uses TRBV29-1 with TRBJ1-2; D perhaps matches TRBD1 (6 bases). The CDR3 spans 11 residues. V lost 7 bases, J lost 8 bases, and 14 bases lay in between. CDR1 is SQVTM and CDR2 is ANQGSEA in the germline V gene. The DNA for the CDR3 is TGCAGCGCCCACTCGGGGGCGGGCTACACCTTC. It yields the protein CSAHSGAGYTF.

The chain recombines TRBV6-2 or TRBV6-3 with TRBJ2-6; no clear D. The length of the CDR3 is 14 residues. Trimming removed 4 bases at V and 0 bases at J, with 4 bases between. Germline V gives CDR1 MNHEY, CDR2 SVGEGT. CDR3 coding DNA: TGTGCCAGCAGTTTTGGCTCTGGGGCCAACGTCCTGACTTTC. This codes for CASSFGSGANVLTF.

The rearrangement joins TRBV9 to TRBJ1-1, with D possibly being TRBD1 (5 bases). V gave up 4 bases and J gave up 4 bases, with 20 bases separating them. Germline loops: CDR1 SGDLS, CDR2 YYNGEE. The CDR3 sequence is 16 residues long. This chain's CDR3 is CASSPRGGEGITEAFF. CDR3 nucleotide sequence: TGTGCCAGCAGCCCCCGTGGGGGGGAGGGAATCACTGAAGCTTTCTTT.

Only one count was recorded for this clone. The chain combines TRBV6-5 with TRBJ1-6; D remains unclear. Germline assignment: CDR1 MNHEY and CDR2 SVGAGI. The V gene lost 6 bases and the J gene lost 4 bases, with 10 bases spanning the gap. This CDR3 comprises 14 residues. For the CDR3, the DNA is TGTGCCAGCAGCTCGGTCTTTTATAATTCACCCCTCCACTTT. Protein sequence: CASSSVFYNSPLHF.

V usage is TRBV18 and J usage is TRBJ2-7; D is unresolved. V shed 2 bases and J shed 1 base, with 6 bases lying between them. Germline V CDR1 and CDR2: KGHSH, LQKENI. The length of the CDR3 is 13 residues. CDR3 in amino acids: CASSPMPSYEQYF. DNA of the CDR3: TGTGCCAGCTCACCAATGCCTTCCTACGAGCAGTACTTC.

The chain links TRBV6-5 to TRBJ1-5, with unresolved D. Germline CDR1 reads MNHEY; CDR2 reads SVGAGI. There are 13 residues in the CDR3. V was cut by 8 bases and J by 2 bases, with 10 bases left in between. The CDR3 loop is CASLPTGNQPQHF. The CDR3 DNA sequence: TGTGCCAGCTTACCTACCGGCAATCAGCCCCAGCATTTT.

V gene TRBV18 combines with J gene TRBJ1-1; tentative D call: TRBD1 (6 bases). V shed 3 bases and J shed 1 base, with 15 bases lying between them. This CDR3 region has 16 residues. Looked up from germline, CDR1 is KGHSH and CDR2 is LQKENI. CDR3 amino acids: CASSPGSGHTNTEAFF. The CDR3 coding sequence is TGTGCCAGCTCACCCGGATCGGGACACACGAACACTGAAGCTTTCTTT.

The chain joins TRBV6-5 to TRBJ1-1; 12 nucleotides align to TRBD1. Germline V gene sequence: CDR1 MNHEY, CDR2 SVGAGI. V lost 9 bases to trimming and J lost 4 bases; unmatched junction nucleotides: 9. The CDR3 length is 15 residues. In DNA form, the CDR3 reads TGTGCCAGTTGGGGACAGGGGGCCAGGATCACTGAAGCTTTCTTT. Its protein product is CASWGQGARITEAFF.

CDR3 coding DNA: TGTGCCATCAGTGCATTACAGGGTACTGGAAACACCATATATTTT. Protein product: CAISALQGTGNTIYF. This chain links TRBV10-3 with TRBJ1-3; the D gene is possibly TRBD1 (6 bases). The CDR3 sequence is 15 residues long. Germline lookup yields CDR1 ENHRY and CDR2 SYGVKD. Deletions cut 4 bases from V and 2 bases from J, with 12 bases between.

The chain links TRBV6-6 to TRBJ1-5; tentative D call: TRBD1 (5 bases). From germline, CDR1 is MNHNY and CDR2 SVGAGI (reference sequence). This CDR3 has 12 amino acids. V lost 11 bases and J 1 base, leaving 9 bases between the germline ends. The CDR3: CASGRSNQPQHF. The DNA for the CDR3 is TGTGCCTCGGGACGGAGCAATCAGCCCCAGCATTTT.

The chain is built from TRBV6-6 and TRBJ1-5; D ambiguous. Germline CDR1 and CDR2: MNHNY and SVGAGI (reference sequence). CDR3 length: 15 amino acids. The V end lost 1 base, the J end lost 7 bases, and 14 bases lay between the germline ends. DNA for the CDR3: TGTGCCAGCAGTTACTTTGGGGTTAAAGGGCAGCCCCAGCATTTT. Translated, it gives CASSYFGVKGQPQHF.

The CDR3 sequence is CASENLGNSPLHF. The DNA of the CDR3 is TGTGCCAGCGAGAACCTCGGGAATTCACCCCTCCACTTT. The rearrangement joins TRBV2 to TRBJ1-6; D is unresolved. CDR3 size: 13 residues. Trimming pared 8 bases from V and 7 bases from J, leaving 12 bases between. Germline lookup yields CDR1 SNHLY and CDR2 FYNNEI.

This chain uses TRBV11-2 with TRBJ1-6; D gene ambiguous. CDR3 length: 13 residues. V was trimmed by 8 bases and J by 0 bases, leaving 5 bases between them. CDR1 SGHAT and CDR2 FQNNGV come from the germline V gene. This CDR3 reads CASEVSYNSPLHF. CDR3 in DNA: TGTGCCAGCGAGGTCTCCTATAATTCACCCCTCCACTTT.

The chain has TRBV11-2 and TRBJ1-5, with D possibly TRBD1 on 6 matching bases. The CDR3 runs to 16 residues. The germline gives CDR1 SGHAT, CDR2 FQNNGV. Trimming took 4 bases from V and 1 from J, leaving 14 bases between them. CDR3 coding DNA: TGTGCCAGCAGCTCAGGGGTGGGGTCCAGCAATCAGCCCCAGCATTTT. Translated: CASSSGVGSSNQPQHF.

The chain couples TRBV11-3 to TRBJ2-3; D is perhaps TRBD1 (5 bases). In germline, CDR1 is SGHNT, CDR2 YENEEA. The V gene lost 1 base and the J gene lost 1 base, with 12 bases spanning the gap. The CDR3 length is 16 residues. This CDR3 reads CASSLVAGSRTDTQYF. CDR3 DNA: TGTGCCAGCAGCTTAGTGGCAGGGTCCCGCACAGATACGCAGTATTTT.